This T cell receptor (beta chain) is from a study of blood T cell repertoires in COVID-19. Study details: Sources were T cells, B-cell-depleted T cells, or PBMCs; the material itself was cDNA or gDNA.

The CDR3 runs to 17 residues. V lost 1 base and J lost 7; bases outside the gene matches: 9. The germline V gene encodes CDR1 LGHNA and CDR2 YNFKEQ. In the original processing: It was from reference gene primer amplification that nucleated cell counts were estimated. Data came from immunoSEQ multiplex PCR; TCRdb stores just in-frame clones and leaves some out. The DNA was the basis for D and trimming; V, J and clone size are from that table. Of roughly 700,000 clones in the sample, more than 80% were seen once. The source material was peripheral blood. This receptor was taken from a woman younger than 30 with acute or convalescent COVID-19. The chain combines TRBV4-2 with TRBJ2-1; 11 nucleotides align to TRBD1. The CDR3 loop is CASSQVGPGTGGNEQFF. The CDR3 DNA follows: TGTGCCAGCAGCCAAGTAGGTCCCGGGACAGGGGGAAATGAGCAGTTCTTC.